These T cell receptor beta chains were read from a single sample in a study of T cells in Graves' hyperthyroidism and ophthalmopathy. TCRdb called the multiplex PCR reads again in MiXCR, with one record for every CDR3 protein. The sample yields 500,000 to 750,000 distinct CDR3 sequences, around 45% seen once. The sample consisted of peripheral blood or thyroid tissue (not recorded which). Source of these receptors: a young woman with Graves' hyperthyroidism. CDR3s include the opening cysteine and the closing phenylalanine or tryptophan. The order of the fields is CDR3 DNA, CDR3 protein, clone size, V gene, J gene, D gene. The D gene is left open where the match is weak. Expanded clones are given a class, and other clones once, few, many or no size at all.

CDR3 DNA: TGTGCCAGCAGTCCGGACAGGGAGACTTACGAGCAGTACTTC
CDR3 protein: CASSPDRETYEQYF
clone size: few
V gene: TRBV27
J gene: TRBJ2-7
D gene: TRBD1

CDR3 DNA: TGTGCCAGCAGTAAGGACAGTGGCAACACCGGGGAGCTGTTTTTT
CDR3 protein: CASSKDSGNTGELFF
clone size: .
V gene: TRBV6-2/TRBV6-3
J gene: TRBJ2-2
D gene: .

CDR3 DNA: TGTGCCACCAGCAGAGACAGCTCTGGAAACACCATATATTTT
CDR3 protein: CATSRDSSGNTIYF
clone size: many
V gene: TRBV15
J gene: TRBJ1-3
D gene: .

CDR3 DNA: TGTGCCAGCACCCAACCGGGACAGAAGAACTATGGCTACACCTTC
CDR3 protein: CASTQPGQKNYGYTF
clone size: many
V gene: TRBV7-8
J gene: TRBJ1-2
D gene: TRBD1

CDR3 DNA: TGTGCCAGCAGTGAAGTTGGGGTCTATGAAAAACTGTTTTTT
CDR3 protein: CASSEVGVYEKLFF
clone size: many
V gene: TRBV25-1
J gene: TRBJ1-4
D gene: .

CDR3 DNA: TGTGCCAGCCAATTGGATTACAACTCCTACGAGCAGTACTTC
CDR3 protein: CASQLDYNSYEQYF
clone size: .
V gene: TRBV7-2
J gene: TRBJ2-7
D gene: .

CDR3 DNA: TGTGCCAGCAGCTCTGGCGGGACAGGGGGAGAGACCCAGTACTTC
CDR3 protein: CASSSGGTGGETQYF
clone size: .
V gene: TRBV7-3
J gene: TRBJ2-5
D gene: TRBD1

CDR3 DNA: TGTGCCATCAGTGAGTCGAGCCAGGGCGGCTATGGCTACACCTTC
CDR3 protein: CAISESSQGGYGYTF
clone size: many
V gene: TRBV10-3
J gene: TRBJ1-2
D gene: .

CDR3 DNA: TGTGCCAGCAGCGCTGCCGGGACAGGGGCCAATCAGCCCCAGCATTTT
CDR3 protein: CASSAAGTGANQPQHF
clone size: many
V gene: TRBV6-5
J gene: TRBJ1-5
D gene: TRBD1

CDR3 DNA: TGTGCCAGCACCCCCTCGGACGGAACTAATGAAAAACTGTTTTTT
CDR3 protein: CASTPSDGTNEKLFF
clone size: many
V gene: TRBV4-2
J gene: TRBJ1-4
D gene: .

CDR3 DNA: TGCAGTGCTAGAGTCAGCAGCCTGAACACTGAAGCTTTCTTT
CDR3 protein: CSARVSSLNTEAFF
clone size: many
V gene: TRBV20-1
J gene: TRBJ1-1
D gene: .

CDR3 DNA: TGTGCCAGCAGTTACTGGACTAGCGGGTCCCACTCCTACGAGCAGTACTTC
CDR3 protein: CASSYWTSGSHSYEQYF
clone size: .
V gene: TRBV6-5
J gene: TRBJ2-7
D gene: TRBD2

CDR3 DNA: TGTGCCACCAGCAGAGCAAGGACAGGGGAATACGTCCTGACTTTC
CDR3 protein: CATSRARTGEYVLTF
clone size: .
V gene: TRBV15
J gene: TRBJ2-6
D gene: TRBD1

CDR3 DNA: TGTGCCAGCAGTGCTCACGGACTCAGGCTACAAAAACTGTTTTTT
CDR3 protein: CASSAHGLRLQKLFF
clone size: many
V gene: TRBV12-3/TRBV12-4
J gene: TRBJ1-4
D gene: .

CDR3 DNA: TGTGCCACCAGAACAACTAGCGGGAGCTCCTACGAGCAGTACTTC
CDR3 protein: CATRTTSGSSYEQYF
clone size: many
V gene: TRBV10-3
J gene: TRBJ2-7
D gene: TRBD2

CDR3 DNA: TGTGCCAGCAGCTTATTTGGGGGGCGCGAGCAGTACTTC
CDR3 protein: CASSLFGGREQYF
clone size: many
V gene: TRBV7-9
J gene: TRBJ2-7
D gene: .

CDR3 DNA: TGTGCCAGCAGCCAAGATCCCGGGGGACTAGGAGCAGAGACCCAGTACTTC
CDR3 protein: CASSQDPGGLGAETQYF
clone size: many
V gene: TRBV4-2
J gene: TRBJ2-5
D gene: TRBD2

CDR3 DNA: TGCAGCAGTGAATCGGGGATAGCCTGGCACACCTTC
CDR3 protein: CSSESGIAWHTF
clone size: few
V gene: TRBV29-1
J gene: TRBJ1-2
D gene: .

CDR3 DNA: TGTGCCAGCAGTCCCGGACTAGCGGGGGATGGGGAGACCCAGTACTTC
CDR3 protein: CASSPGLAGDGETQYF
clone size: once
V gene: TRBV7-9
J gene: TRBJ2-5
D gene: TRBD2

CDR3 DNA: TGTGCCAGCAGCTTAAACGCTGAGACCCAGTACTTC
CDR3 protein: CASSLNAETQYF
clone size: .
V gene: TRBV7-3
J gene: TRBJ2-5
D gene: .

CDR3 DNA: TGTGCCACCAGCAGACCCGGACCTGAGACCCAGTACTTC
CDR3 protein: CATSRPGPETQYF
clone size: .
V gene: TRBV15
J gene: TRBJ2-5
D gene: .

CDR3 DNA: TGCAGCGTTTTCCCGGGATCGAGGTCCGGGGAGCTGTTTTTT
CDR3 protein: CSVFPGSRSGELFF
clone size: .
V gene: TRBV29-1
J gene: TRBJ2-2
D gene: .

CDR3 DNA: TGCAGTGCTAGAGATGGCGGTTATAGCAATCAGCCCCAGCATTTT
CDR3 protein: CSARDGGYSNQPQHF
clone size: once
V gene: TRBV20-1
J gene: TRBJ1-5
D gene: .

CDR3 DNA: TGCAGTGCTAGCGTGGAGTGGGCTGAAGCTTTC
CDR3 protein: CSASVEWAEAF
clone size: .
V gene: TRBV20-1
J gene: TRBJ1-2
D gene: .

CDR3 DNA: TGTGCCAGCACCTTGACAGGGGGATTTACTGAAGCTTTCTTT
CDR3 protein: CASTLTGGFTEAFF
clone size: many
V gene: TRBV6-2/TRBV6-3
J gene: TRBJ1-1
D gene: TRBD1

CDR3 DNA: TGTGCCAGCATTACCGATTCGAACACTGAAGCTTTCTTT
CDR3 protein: CASITDSNTEAFF
clone size: many
V gene: TRBV6-1
J gene: TRBJ1-1
D gene: .

CDR3 DNA: TGTGCCAGCAGCAGCCCGGGACGGATCTCTGGAAACACCATATATTTT
CDR3 protein: CASSSPGRISGNTIYF
clone size: many
V gene: TRBV7-8
J gene: TRBJ1-3
D gene: .

CDR3 DNA: TGTGCCACCAGTGACACGACAGGGGTGAACACCTTC
CDR3 protein: CATSDTTGVNTF
clone size: .
V gene: TRBV24-1
J gene: TRBJ1-2
D gene: TRBD1

CDR3 DNA: TGTGCCAGCAGCTTAGGCCTCACAGGGGAGGGTAGCTATGGCTACACCTTC
CDR3 protein: CASSLGLTGEGSYGYTF
clone size: .
V gene: TRBV7-9
J gene: TRBJ1-2
D gene: TRBD1

CDR3 DNA: TGTGCCAGTAACGGAGGGACCCTTGGCTATGGCTACACCTTC
CDR3 protein: CASNGGTLGYGYTF
clone size: .
V gene: TRBV19
J gene: TRBJ1-2
D gene: .

CDR3 DNA: TGCAGCAGTTTGACCGGGAACTATGGCTACACCTTC
CDR3 protein: CSSLTGNYGYTF
clone size: .
V gene: TRBV29-1
J gene: TRBJ1-2
D gene: .

CDR3 DNA: TGTGCCACCAGCAGAGATCCGGGAGTCGGGGAGACCCAGTACTTC
CDR3 protein: CATSRDPGVGETQYF
clone size: .
V gene: TRBV15
J gene: TRBJ2-5
D gene: .

CDR3 DNA: TGTGCCAGCAGCTTGGTCCCCGACAGGGGGCTCCGGGGCTACACCTTC
CDR3 protein: CASSLVPDRGLRGYTF
clone size: many
V gene: TRBV5-6
J gene: TRBJ1-2
D gene: TRBD1

CDR3 DNA: TGTGCCAGCAGCTTGTATAAGGGTGGGGGCGAGCAGTACTTC
CDR3 protein: CASSLYKGGGEQYF
clone size: once
V gene: TRBV7-3
J gene: TRBJ2-7
D gene: .

CDR3 DNA: TGTGCCAGCAGCTTAAGTGCTAGCGGGAGTTTGGATGAGCAGTTCTTC
CDR3 protein: CASSLSASGSLDEQFF
clone size: once
V gene: TRBV7-3
J gene: TRBJ2-1
D gene: TRBD2

CDR3 DNA: TGTGCCAGCAGACAGGTCAATGAAAAACTGTTTTTT
CDR3 protein: CASRQVNEKLFF
clone size: .
V gene: TRBV12-3/TRBV12-4
J gene: TRBJ1-4
D gene: .

CDR3 DNA: TGCGCCAGTTTGGGACTCACAGATACGCAGTATTTT
CDR3 protein: CASLGLTDTQYF
clone size: many
V gene: TRBV5-1
J gene: TRBJ2-3
D gene: .

CDR3 DNA: TGTGCCAGTAGTATTGGGCACTGGAACACTGAAGCTTTCTTT
CDR3 protein: CASSIGHWNTEAFF
clone size: many
V gene: TRBV19
J gene: TRBJ1-1
D gene: .

CDR3 DNA: TGTGCCAGCTCCCCTACAGCCGGCTACGAGCAGTACTTC
CDR3 protein: CASSPTAGYEQYF
clone size: many
V gene: TRBV6-1
J gene: TRBJ2-7
D gene: .

CDR3 DNA: TGTGCCAGCAGTAGGGGGTATCGGAACACTGAAGCTTTCTTT
CDR3 protein: CASSRGYRNTEAFF
clone size: many
V gene: TRBV7-9
J gene: TRBJ1-1
D gene: .

CDR3 DNA: TGTGCCAGCAGCCAGACTCCGGGACAGGGGACCTCCTACGAGCAGTACTTC
CDR3 protein: CASSQTPGQGTSYEQYF
clone size: many
V gene: TRBV14
J gene: TRBJ2-7
D gene: TRBD1

CDR3 DNA: TGTGCCAGCAGTGAAGCGGGTGTAGGGCAGCCCCAGCATTTT
CDR3 protein: CASSEAGVGQPQHF
clone size: .
V gene: TRBV12-3/TRBV12-4
J gene: TRBJ1-5
D gene: .

CDR3 DNA: TGTGCCAGCAGTTTACCTGGACAGAGCACCGGGGAGCTGTTTTTT
CDR3 protein: CASSLPGQSTGELFF
clone size: few
V gene: TRBV28
J gene: TRBJ2-2
D gene: .

CDR3 DNA: TGCAGCGTTGGGGACAGGGGCCACGAGCAGTACTTC
CDR3 protein: CSVGDRGHEQYF
clone size: many
V gene: TRBV29-1
J gene: TRBJ2-7
D gene: TRBD1

CDR3 DNA: TGCGCCAGCAGCTTGGCCGGGACAGGAGGGAATCAGCCCCAGCATTTT
CDR3 protein: CASSLAGTGGNQPQHF
clone size: many
V gene: TRBV5-1
J gene: TRBJ1-5
D gene: TRBD1

CDR3 DNA: TGTGCCTGGAGTGTAGACAGTCACCTCGCTGATGGCTACACCTTC
CDR3 protein: CAWSVDSHLADGYTF
clone size: few
V gene: TRBV30
J gene: TRBJ1-2
D gene: .

CDR3 DNA: TGTGCCAGCAGCTACCCGGGACAGGGAGATGAGCAGTTCTTC
CDR3 protein: CASSYPGQGDEQFF
clone size: .
V gene: TRBV11-1
J gene: TRBJ2-1
D gene: TRBD1

CDR3 DNA: TGTGCCAGCAGCCCATCGAACACCGTCGGGGAGCTGTTTTTT
CDR3 protein: CASSPSNTVGELFF
clone size: .
V gene: TRBV9
J gene: TRBJ2-2
D gene: .

CDR3 DNA: TGCAGCGTTGAAGATCCGGCTGGGCCGAGCGATACGCAGTATTTT
CDR3 protein: CSVEDPAGPSDTQYF
clone size: many
V gene: TRBV29-1
J gene: TRBJ2-3
D gene: .

CDR3 DNA: TGCGCCAGCAGCTTGGACGCCCGGGAGCTGTTTTTT
CDR3 protein: CASSLDARELFF
clone size: many
V gene: TRBV5-1
J gene: TRBJ2-2
D gene: .

CDR3 DNA: TGCAGTGCTTCCGCCCGGGGGGAGGGGGAGACCCAGTACTTC
CDR3 protein: CSASARGEGETQYF
clone size: many
V gene: TRBV20-1
J gene: TRBJ2-5
D gene: TRBD2

CDR3 DNA: TGCAGTGCTAGGGAGGGAGGCACCTACGAGCAGTACTTC
CDR3 protein: CSAREGGTYEQYF
clone size: once
V gene: TRBV20-1
J gene: TRBJ2-7
D gene: .

CDR3 DNA: TGTGCCAGTAGTATAGACAGGGAGAGCTCCTACGAGCAGTACTTC
CDR3 protein: CASSIDRESSYEQYF
clone size: many
V gene: TRBV19
J gene: TRBJ2-7
D gene: .

CDR3 DNA: TGTGCCATCAGTGAGTCGGAGACAGGGGCTACTGGGGCCAACGTCCTGACTTTC
CDR3 protein: CAISESETGATGANVLTF
clone size: .
V gene: TRBV10-3
J gene: TRBJ2-6
D gene: TRBD1

CDR3 DNA: TGTGCCAGCAGTTTAAGGGCCCCTAGCTCCTACGAGCAGTACTTC
CDR3 protein: CASSLRAPSSYEQYF
clone size: many
V gene: TRBV12-3/TRBV12-4
J gene: TRBJ2-7
D gene: .

CDR3 DNA: TGTGCCACCAGTGATGGACTCGGAGCTAATGAAAAACTGTTTTTT
CDR3 protein: CATSDGLGANEKLFF
clone size: many
V gene: TRBV24-1
J gene: TRBJ1-4
D gene: .

CDR3 DNA: TGCAGTGCTAGAGGGCCTGGACTGCACAATGAGCAGTTCTTC
CDR3 protein: CSARGPGLHNEQFF
clone size: .
V gene: TRBV20-1
J gene: TRBJ2-1
D gene: .

CDR3 DNA: TGTGCCACCACTTATCTAGCGGGAGTTTACGAGCAGTACTTC
CDR3 protein: CATTYLAGVYEQYF
clone size: many
V gene: TRBV24-1
J gene: TRBJ2-7
D gene: TRBD2

CDR3 DNA: TGTGCCAGCTTGATGGAACAGGGGGACGAGCAGTACTTC
CDR3 protein: CASLMEQGDEQYF
clone size: .
V gene: TRBV12-3/TRBV12-4
J gene: TRBJ2-7
D gene: TRBD1